Sequencing of this TCR beta chain was carried out in a study of shared clonotypes between healthy human individuals. Division of CD4+ cells produced a CD45RA+ naive subset and a CD45RA-negative memory subset. Profiled with immunoSEQ multiplex PCR; TCRdb holds only in-frame clones, not every one. The profile covers more than 150,000 clones, with approximately 61% appearing a single time and over 9.5% taken by the ten largest. This clone was seen only once. Its antigen is as yet unknown. General study findings and limits: Generally, estimated richness proved larger in naive subsets than it did in memory subsets. Only blood samples were collected, and tissue repertoires likely differ.

Germline V CDR1 and CDR2: SNHLY, FYNNEI. The CDR3 has 15 residues. Trimming took off 3 bases at V and 2 bases at J, with 14 bases between the two ends. J is TRBJ2-7 and V is TRBV2; a weak D match, TRBD1 (6 bases). The source of this sequence is a man aged 25-45 years in good health. The sequenced sample was memory CD4+ T cells sorted from blood. Sample subset: CD45RA-negative fraction. CDR3 sequence: CASSESWDNTYEQYF. The DNA for the CDR3 is TGTGCCAGCAGTGAGAGTTGGGACAATACCTACGAGCAGTACTTC.